One TCR beta chain is described in this entry. The sample comes from a study of CD8 T cells in Susac syndrome. RNA in amounts of roughly 0.5 to 1 ug was reverse transcribed with random hexamers. A multiplex approach, immunoSEQ multiplex PCR, amplified TCR beta CDR3 across 54 Vbeta and 13 Jbeta. Each CDR3 protein is one row after TCRdb ran MiXCR on the immunoSEQ multiplex PCR reads. Here the sample spans more than 150,000 distinct CDR3 sequences, around 95% being singletons. TCR beta was sequenced from blood CD8+ and CD4+ T cells. The multiple sclerosis controls were treatment-naive patients, and their relapsing-remitting disease was stable or active. Negative isolation yielded CD4+ and CD8+ T cells, and FACS enriched TEMRA cells. This CDR3 comprises 13 residues. Germline V lookup: CDR1 SQVTM, CDR2 ANQGSEA. V lost 4 bases and J 6 bases, leaving 14 bases between the germline ends.

This TCR derives from a human donor with multiple sclerosis. The chain employs TRBV29-1 and TRBJ2-3; unclear D gene. Source material: CD8+ T cells from PBMCs. The CDR3 region has the DNA TGCAGCGTTGCGAGTGGGGTGGGGGATACGCAGTATTTT. It codes for CSVASGVGDTQYF.